A single sample is the source of the 29 T cell receptor beta chains below, sequenced in a study of T-cell memory formation after mild COVID-19. TCRdb redid the calling of the 5' RACE reads with MiXCR, one entry per CDR3 protein. The repertoire holds hundreds of thousands of distinct CDR3 sequences, with roughly 20% as singletons. The material sequenced was PBMCs or a T cell subset sorted from them (not recorded which). Receptor source: an adult woman who had mild COVID-19 (a few samples of this study predate the infection). Cell type and time point are not known.

The chain has TRBV9 and TRBJ2-5; no firm D call. The CDR3 runs to 14 residues. Germline CDR1 reads SGDLS; CDR2 reads YYNGEE. V lost 0 bases to trimming and J lost 1 base, with 7 bases between them. CDR3 residues: CASSVGPTQETQYF. The DNA of the CDR3 is TGTGCCAGCAGCGTAGGACCAACCCAAGAGACCCAGTACTTC.

V is TRBV20-1 and J is TRBJ2-2; the match to TRBD2 covers 12 bases. In germline, CDR1 is DFQATT, CDR2 SNEGSKA (reference sequence). CDR3 length: 15 amino acids. The J segment lost 6 bases and the V segment lost 3 bases, leaving 5 bases of the junction unmatched. The CDR3 is CSASSASGGAGELFF. CDR3 bases: TGCAGTGCTAGTTCGGCTAGCGGGGGGGCCGGGGAGCTGTTTTTT.

This clonotype has just a few counts. V and J are TRBV3-1 and TRBJ1-2; D call uncertain. Trimming took off 0 bases at V and 2 bases at J, with 4 bases between the two ends. The CDR3 length is 13 residues. The germline CDR1 and CDR2 sequences are LGHDT and YNNKEL (reference sequence). CDR3 loop: CASSQEQNYGYTF. For the CDR3, the DNA is TGTGCCAGCAGCCAAGAACAGAACTATGGCTACACCTTC.

This clonotype was detected only a few times. V usage is TRBV4-1 and J usage is TRBJ1-1; TRBD1 is a possible D gene (6 bases). The CDR3 runs 15 residues. Trimming stripped 4 bases from V and 5 bases from J, with 17 bases between. Germline V gene data show CDR1 as MGHRA and CDR2 as YSYEKL. DNA of the CDR3: TGCGCCAGCAGCCCCCCGGGGGCAGGGGCAACTGAAGCTTTCTTT. Its translation: CASSPPGAGATEAFF.

The chain links TRBV13 to TRBJ2-7; D not certain. Germline CDR1 is PRHDT and CDR2 is FYEKMQ (reference sequence). V was clipped by 3 bases and J by 0 bases, with 6 bases between them. The CDR3 has 13 residues. Here the CDR3 reads CASSFYSSYEQYF. The DNA of the CDR3 is TGTGCCAGCAGCTTTTACAGCTCCTACGAGCAGTACTTC.

The V and J genes are TRBV7-9 and TRBJ2-2; the D is unclear. CDR3 size: 17 residues. Germline CDR1 SEHNR, CDR2 FQNEAQ (reference sequence). V gave up 0 bases and J gave up 5 bases, with 16 bases separating them. The CDR3 loop reads CASSLALNSNKTGELFF. CDR3 bases: TGTGCCAGCAGCTTAGCTCTCAATAGCAACAAGACCGGGGAGCTGTTTTTT.

V gene TRBV15 combines with J gene TRBJ1-2; no reliable D call. Trimming took 0 bases from V and 8 from J, leaving 13 bases between them. This CDR3 has 14 amino acids. Looked up from germline, CDR1 is LNHNV and CDR2 is YYDKDF (reference sequence). The CDR3 reads CATSRDERGGGYTF. CDR3 DNA: TGTGCCACCAGCAGAGACGAGCGGGGTGGCGGCTACACCTTC.

The chain joins TRBV24-1 to TRBJ2-7; 9 bases align to TRBD1. Germline CDR1 and CDR2: KGHDR and SFDVKD. The CDR3 is made up of 15 amino acids. J lost 5 bases, V lost 5 bases, and 9 bases had no gene match. The CDR3 DNA reads TGTGCCACCAGTGCCCCGGACAGGGGATGGAACGAGCAGTACTTC. It encodes CATSAPDRGWNEQYF.

This sequence joins TRBV5-1 and TRBJ1-1; weak D call: TRBD1 (6 bases). Between the trimmed V and J ends, which lost 4 bases and 1 base, there was a span of 11 bases. The germline CDR1 and CDR2 sequences are SGHRS and YFSETQ. The CDR3 has 14 residues. The CDR3 loop is CASSGGLGNTEAFF. DNA for the CDR3: TGCGCCAGCAGCGGGGGCCTGGGGAACACTGAAGCTTTCTTT.

V gene TRBV30 combines with J gene TRBJ1-1; weak D call: TRBD1 (6 bases). This CDR3 has 13 residues. The V gene's germline CDR1 is GTSNPN and CDR2 SVGIG (reference sequence). Trimming removed 3 bases at V and 1 base at J, with 9 bases between. CDR3 DNA sequence: TGTGCCTGGAGCTGGGGGCAGAACACTGAAGCTTTCTTT. As protein: CAWSWGQNTEAFF.

This clonotype was counted a few times. V usage is TRBV6-1 and J usage is TRBJ2-1; 7 positions match TRBD1. V shed 4 bases and J 9 bases; nucleotides not matched to a gene: 6. This CDR3 is 13 amino acids long. Germline-derived CDR1 and CDR2 are MNHNS and SASEGT. The CDR3 coding sequence is TGTGCCAGCAGTGCAGGGGGAATGGGTGAGCAGTTCTTC. Its protein is CASSAGGMGEQFF.

V is TRBV7-9 and J is TRBJ2-2; D not resolved. Trimming left V 3 bases short and J 10 bases short, with 6 bases between. This CDR3 has 11 residues. Germline loops: CDR1 SEHNR, CDR2 FQNEAQ (reference sequence). This CDR3 reads CASSFREELFF. The CDR3 DNA is TGTGCCAGCAGCTTTAGGGAGGAGCTGTTTTTT.

This clonotype has a single count. Just one base apart from a much larger clone, this may be a read error. The chain employs TRBV15 and TRBJ1-5; D ambiguous. The length of the CDR3 is 17 residues. CDR1 is LNHNV and CDR2 is YYDKDF in the germline V gene (reference sequence). This CDR3 reads CATSRDPPQTSNQPQQF. The DNA for the CDR3 is TGTGCCACCAGCAGAGATCCCCCACAGACAAGCAATCAGCCCCAGCAATTT.

This clonotype has a handful of counts. The chain has TRBV5-1 and TRBJ2-1; D perhaps matches TRBD2 (7 bases). Trimming left V 7 bases short and J 6 bases short, with 17 bases between. CDR3 length: 14 residues. Per the germline V gene, CDR1 is SGHRS and CDR2 is YFSETQ. Written as DNA, the CDR3 is TGCGCCAGCTCGGAGGGGGGAGGGAGCAATGAGCAGTTCTTC. Translated: CASSEGGGSNEQFF.

The genes are TRBV11-2 and TRBJ1-2; TRBD1 aligns across 10 bases. The germline V gene has CDR1 SGHAT and CDR2 FQNNGV. V trimming: 2 bases; J trimming: 6 bases; junction bases outside the gene matches: 12. The CDR3 sequence is 17 residues long. The CDR3 coding sequence is TGTGCCAGCAGCTTATTGACAGGGGGCCTTTTTCGAGATGGCTACACCTTC. Amino acid sequence: CASSLLTGGLFRDGYTF. Full variable domain (rest looked up from reference TRBV11-2 and TRBJ1-2): EAGVAQSPRYKIIEKRQSVAFWCNPISGHATLYWYQQILGQGPKLLIQFQNNGVVDDSQLPKDRFSAERLKGVDSTLKIQPAKLEDSAVYLCASSLLTGGLFRDGYTFGSGTRLTVV.

The chain uses TRBV20-1 and TRBJ1-2; D is undetermined. The V and J ends lost 0 bases and 3 bases respectively, with 11 bases between them. The CDR3 runs to 14 residues. Germline-derived CDR1 and CDR2 are DFQATT and SNEGSKA (reference sequence). CDR3 DNA: TGCAGTGCTAGAGATGTGACGCTAGACTATGGCTACACCTTC. It translates to CSARDVTLDYGYTF.

The gene calls are TRBV7-9 and TRBJ1-1; D unclear. Looked up from germline, CDR1 is SEHNR and CDR2 is FQNEAQ (reference sequence). The CDR3 runs 14 residues. Trimming left V 4 bases short and J 1 base short, with 10 bases between. In nucleotides, the CDR3 is TGTGCCAGCAGCTCTCCAAAACAGAACACTGAAGCTTTCTTT. Translating gives CASSSPKQNTEAFF.

This clonotype was seen a few times. Germline is not matched at one junction end, which may reflect a read error. This chain joins TRBV20-1 and TRBJ1-4; 7 bases match TRBD1. This CDR3 is 10 amino acids long. CDR1 is DFQATT, CDR2 SNEGSKA, per germline (reference sequence). The CDR3 region is CSVKKTGWVF. The CDR3 bases are TGCAGTGTAAAGAAGACAGGGTGGGTTTTT.

In its sample, this clonotype was seen a few times. The rearrangement links TRBV6-2 or TRBV6-3 to TRBJ2-1, with 10 positions matching TRBD2. J was trimmed by 0 bases and V by 0 bases; bases with no gene match: 2. The CDR3 runs 17 residues. Germline CDR1 reads MNHEY; CDR2 reads SVGEGT. In DNA form, the CDR3 reads TGTGCCAGCAGTTACTCACTAGCGGGACTCTCCTACAATGAGCAGTTCTTC. Its protein product is CASSYSLAGLSYNEQFF.

The V and J genes are TRBV4-3 and TRBJ2-3, with D tentatively TRBD2 (6 bases). This CDR3 is 16 amino acids long. Trimming removed 0 bases from V and 5 bases from J, with 15 bases in between. The V gene's germline CDR1 is LGHNA and CDR2 YSLEER. As DNA, the CDR3 is TGCGCCAGCAGCCAAGAAGGGCTAGCGAGGGGAGATACGCAGTATTTT. This translates into CASSQEGLARGDTQYF.

The chain is built from TRBV12-3 or TRBV12-4 and TRBJ1-5; D is uncertain. The CDR3 consists of 13 residues. V lost 4 bases and J 3 bases, leaving 7 bases between the germline ends. The DNA of the CDR3 is TGTGCCAGCAGTTACCTATACAATCAGCCCCAGCATTTT. Translation: CASSYLYNQPQHF.

CDR3 region: CATRSGPGGLRVGDTQYF. CDR3 DNA sequence: TGTGCCACCAGAAGTGGACCGGGGGGGCTGCGAGTTGGAGATACGCAGTATTTT. This chain uses TRBV15 with TRBJ2-3; 8 bases are a match to TRBD2. V lost 6 bases and J lost 5; bases outside the gene matches: 19. Germline CDR1 is LNHNV and CDR2 is YYDKDF (reference sequence). CDR3 length: 18 residues.

This chain links TRBV24-1 with TRBJ2-1; 7 bases are shared with TRBD1. The CDR3 has 16 amino acids. CDR1 is KGHDR, CDR2 SFDVKD, per germline. J was trimmed by 8 bases and V by 0 bases; bases with no gene match: 9. CDR3 sequence reads: CATSDLSAGGIYEQFF. CDR3 nucleotides: TGTGCCACCAGTGATTTGTCTGCAGGGGGTATCTATGAGCAGTTCTTC.

This clonotype was seen only a few times. This chain links TRBV5-5 with TRBJ2-1; the match to TRBD1 covers 12 bases. The CDR3 is made up of 15 amino acids. Germline loops: CDR1 SGHKS, CDR2 YYEKEE (reference sequence). Trimming took 3 bases from V and 5 from J; bases not matched to a gene: 3. CDR3 residues: CASSSGQGANNEQFF. The CDR3 DNA sequence: TGTGCCAGCAGCTCGGGACAGGGGGCAAACAATGAGCAGTTCTTC. The whole variable domain, remainder taken from reference TRBV5-5 and TRBJ2-1, is DAGVTQSPTHLIKTRGQQVTLRCSPISGHKSVSWYQQVLGQGPQFIFQYYEKEERGRGNFPDRFSARQFPNYSSELNVNALLLGDSALYLCASSSGQGANNEQFFGPGTRLTVL.

CDR3 amino acids: CASSSDGGNQPQHF. For the CDR3, the DNA is TGTGCCAGCAGTTCGGATGGGGGCAATCAGCCCCAGCATTTT. This sequence joins TRBV12-3 or TRBV12-4 and TRBJ1-5; no firm D call. The V end lost 4 bases, the J end lost 2 bases, and 9 bases lay between the germline ends. CDR3 length: 14 residues.

The rearrangement links TRBV7-8 to TRBJ1-6; weak D call: TRBD1 (5 bases). CDR1 and CDR2 from the germline V gene are SGHVS and FQNEAQ. The CDR3 is 16 residues long. With 5 bases removed from V and 9 bases from J, the gap between germline ends came to 20 bases. This CDR3 is CASSQHTPGVASPLHF. The CDR3 nucleotides read TGTGCCAGCAGCCAACATACCCCGGGGGTAGCTTCACCCCTCCACTTT.

This clonotype has ten or more counts. The CDR3 spells CASSLLGGETQYF. The CDR3 DNA is TGTGCCAGCAGTCTATTAGGGGGGGAGACCCAGTACTTC. The chain recombines TRBV27 with TRBJ2-5; D assignment may be TRBD1 or TRBD2 (6 bases each). Germline V gene data show CDR1 as MNHEY and CDR2 as SMNVEV (reference sequence). The CDR3 runs 13 residues. V gave up 5 bases and J gave up 5 bases, with 12 bases separating them.

The chain couples TRBV18 to TRBJ1-1; possibly TRBD1 for D (5 bases). V was cut by 0 bases and J by 4 bases, with 15 bases left in between. The CDR3 is made up of 16 amino acids. Germline V gene sequence: CDR1 KGHSH, CDR2 LQKENI. CDR3 nucleotides: TGTGCCAGCTCACCACCCTTGCTTCAGGGAGGCACTGAAGCTTTCTTT. This gives the protein CASSPPLLQGGTEAFF.

This clonotype turned up a few times. V is TRBV15 and J is TRBJ2-1; 7 bases align to TRBD2. The trim removed 2 bases at V and 1 base at J, leaving 11 bases unmatched. This CDR3 spans 18 amino acids. The germline V gene encodes CDR1 LNHNV and CDR2 YYDKDF (reference sequence). CDR3 amino acids: CATSRPAGAAGSYNEQFF. Written as DNA, the CDR3 is TGTGCCACCAGCAGACCGGCCGGGGCAGCGGGGTCCTACAATGAGCAGTTCTTC.